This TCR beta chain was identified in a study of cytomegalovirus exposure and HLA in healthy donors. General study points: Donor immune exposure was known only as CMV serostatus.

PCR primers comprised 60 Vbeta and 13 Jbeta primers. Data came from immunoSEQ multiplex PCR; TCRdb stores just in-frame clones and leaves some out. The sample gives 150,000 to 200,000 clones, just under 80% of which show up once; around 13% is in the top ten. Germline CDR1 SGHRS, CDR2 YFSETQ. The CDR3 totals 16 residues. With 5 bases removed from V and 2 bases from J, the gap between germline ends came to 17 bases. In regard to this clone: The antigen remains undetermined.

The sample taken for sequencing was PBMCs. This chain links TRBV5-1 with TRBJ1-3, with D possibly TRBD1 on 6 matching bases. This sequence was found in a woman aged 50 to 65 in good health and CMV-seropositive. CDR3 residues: CASRPDTGYPGNTIYF. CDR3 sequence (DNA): TGCGCCAGCAGACCTGATACAGGGTATCCTGGAAACACCATATATTTT.